The rows below give T cell receptor beta chains drawn from one sample of a study of CD8 T cells in ankylosing spondylitis. TCRdb re-called the 5' RACE reads with MiXCR, one entry per CDR3 protein. Among roughly 150,000 distinct CDR3 sequences listed, about 32% were seen once. What was sequenced was synovial fluid, either unsorted or a sorted T cell fraction (not recorded which). The receptors originated from a male donor with ankylosing spondylitis. CDR3s include the opening cysteine and the closing phenylalanine or tryptophan. The D gene is left open where the match is weak. Expanded clones get a size class; other rows say once, few or many, or leave the size out.

V: TRBV20-1
D: .
J: TRBJ1-2
size: few
CDR3: CSASEPGAWGYTF
DNA: TGCAGTGCTAGTGAGCCAGGTGCTTGGGGCTACACCTTC

V: TRBV20-1
D: TRBD1
J: TRBJ1-1
size: .
CDR3: CSARDNRGAEAFF
DNA: TGCAGTGCTAGGGACAACAGGGGAGCTGAAGCTTTCTTT

V: TRBV2
D: .
J: TRBJ2-7
size: few
CDR3: CASGRDSYEQYF
DNA: TGTGCCAGCGGGCGGGACTCCTACGAGCAGTACTTC

V: TRBV29-1
D: .
J: TRBJ1-1
size: .
CDR3: CSVAGRGNTEAFF
DNA: TGCAGCGTTGCAGGACGAGGGAACACTGAAGCTTTCTTT

V: TRBV20-1
D: .
J: TRBJ2-7
size: .
CDR3: CSARAVSARASEQYF
DNA: TGCAGTGCTAGGGCCGTCTCCGCCCGAGCGAGCGAGCAGTACTTC

V: TRBV7-6
D: .
J: TRBJ2-7
size: many
CDR3: CASSKDPSLKEQYF
DNA: TGTGCCAGCAGCAAAGACCCTAGCTTGAAGGAACAGTACTTC

V: TRBV11-2
D: TRBD2
J: TRBJ2-2
size: .
CDR3: CASSRTSGVNTGELFF
DNA: TGTGCCAGCAGCCGGACTAGCGGGGTGAACACCGGGGAGCTGTTTTTT

V: TRBV19
D: TRBD1
J: TRBJ1-5
size: .
CDR3: CASSKAPGGTDQPQHF
DNA: TGTGCCAGTAGTAAGGCACCAGGGGGCACGGATCAGCCCCAGCATTTT

V: TRBV4-1
D: .
J: TRBJ2-3
size: .
CDR3: CASSRTRDLTTDTQYF
DNA: TGCGCCAGCAGCCGAACCCGGGACTTGACCACAGATACGCAGTATTTT

V: TRBV4-2
D: .
J: TRBJ2-3
size: few
CDR3: CASSQSGVGNTDTQYF
DNA: TGTGCCAGCAGCCAGTCAGGGGTGGGGAACACAGATACGCAGTATTTT

V: TRBV5-6
D: .
J: TRBJ2-7
size: .
CDR3: CASSSLDRTLYEQYF
DNA: TGTGCCAGCAGCTCCCTCGACAGGACCCTCTACGAGCAGTACTTC

V: TRBV11-1
D: TRBD1
J: TRBJ2-7
size: many
CDR3: CASSPDRGLSYEQYF
DNA: TGTGCCAGCAGCCCGGACAGGGGCCTCTCCTACGAGCAGTACTTC

V: TRBV3-1
D: TRBD2
J: TRBJ2-1
size: .
CDR3: CASSRTRTSGSSYNEQFF
DNA: TGTGCCAGCAGCCGCACCCGAACTAGCGGGAGTTCCTACAATGAGCAGTTCTTC

V: TRBV20-1
D: TRBD2
J: TRBJ2-2
size: few
CDR3: CSAFRGDTGELFF
DNA: TGCAGTGCCTTCCGGGGGGACACCGGGGAGCTGTTTTTT

V: TRBV20-1
D: .
J: TRBJ2-2
size: few
CDR3: CSADSGDTGELFF
DNA: TGCAGTGCTGACTCCGGTGACACCGGGGAGCTGTTTTTT

V: TRBV7-8
D: .
J: TRBJ1-1
size: .
CDR3: CASSSGHIEAFF
DNA: TGTGCCAGCAGTTCAGGACACATTGAAGCTTTCTTT

V: TRBV3-1
D: .
J: TRBJ2-1
size: .
CDR3: CASTQVPSPSAYNEQFF
DNA: TGTGCCAGCACCCAAGTGCCGAGTCCTTCTGCCTACAATGAGCAGTTCTTC

V: TRBV29-1
D: .
J: TRBJ2-5
size: .
CDR3: CSVENSRVAETQYF
DNA: TGCAGCGTTGAAAACTCCAGGGTGGCGGAGACCCAGTACTTC

V: TRBV29-1
D: TRBD1
J: TRBJ1-1
size: many
CDR3: CSVEHGTGANTEAFF
DNA: TGCAGCGTTGAACACGGGACAGGGGCCAACACTGAAGCTTTCTTT

V: TRBV30
D: .
J: TRBJ2-3
size: many
CDR3: CASGFGDTQYF
DNA: TGTGCCTCTGGTTTTGGAGATACGCAGTATTTT

V: TRBV28
D: TRBD1
J: TRBJ2-7
size: .
CDR3: CASRPGTGYSYEQYF
DNA: TGTGCCAGCAGGCCAGGGACAGGCTATTCCTACGAGCAGTACTTC

V: TRBV12-3/TRBV12-4
D: .
J: TRBJ2-1
size: .
CDR3: CASKYSYNEQFF
DNA: TGTGCCAGCAAGTACTCCTACAATGAGCAGTTCTTC

V: TRBV9
D: TRBD2
J: TRBJ2-1
size: .
CDR3: CASSAPSGRDNEQFF
DNA: TGTGCCAGCAGCGCCCCAAGCGGGAGAGACAATGAGCAGTTCTTC

V: TRBV29-1
D: .
J: TRBJ2-5
size: .
CDR3: CSVSHWGGLETQYF
DNA: TGCAGCGTTAGTCATTGGGGGGGGCTGGAGACCCAGTACTTC

V: TRBV3-1
D: .
J: TRBJ2-3
size: .
CDR3: CASSQDPWGTDTQYF
DNA: TGTGCCAGCAGCCAAGACCCCTGGGGCACAGATACGCAGTATTTT

V: TRBV27
D: .
J: TRBJ2-3
size: .
CDR3: CASGNQGWADTQYF
DNA: TGTGCCAGCGGCAACCAGGGGTGGGCAGATACGCAGTATTTT

V: TRBV14
D: .
J: TRBJ1-2
size: many
CDR3: CASSQARAYGYTF
DNA: TGTGCCAGCAGCCAAGCCAGGGCCTATGGCTACACCTTC

V: TRBV20-1
D: .
J: TRBJ2-3
size: few
CDR3: CSAYLGGPTDTQYF
DNA: TGCAGTGCCTACCTCGGGGGTCCCACAGATACGCAGTATTTT

V: TRBV15
D: .
J: TRBJ2-2
size: few
CDR3: CATSRDFSGELFF
DNA: TGTGCCACCAGCAGAGATTTCTCCGGGGAGCTGTTTTTT

V: TRBV2
D: .
J: TRBJ2-6
size: few
CDR3: CASSPAYSGANVLTF
DNA: TGTGCCAGCAGTCCGGCGTACTCTGGGGCCAACGTCCTGACTTTC

V: TRBV12-3/TRBV12-4
D: TRBD2
J: TRBJ2-2
size: .
CDR3: CASSLPGPTSAGELFF
DNA: TGTGCCAGCAGCCTACCCGGGCCCACTAGCGCCGGGGAGCTGTTTTTT

V: TRBV24-1
D: .
J: TRBJ2-4
size: .
CDR3: CATSEDQAKNIQYF
DNA: TGTGCCACCAGTGAAGACCAAGCCAAAAACATTCAGTACTTC

V: TRBV6-6
D: .
J: TRBJ2-1
size: .
CDR3: CASTDYNEQFF
DNA: TGTGCCAGCACCGATTACAATGAGCAGTTCTTC

V: TRBV12-3/TRBV12-4
D: .
J: TRBJ1-6
size: few
CDR3: CASSLGQLLSPLHF
DNA: TGTGCCAGCAGTTTAGGACAGTTGTTATCACCCCTCCACTTT

V: TRBV20-1
D: TRBD2
J: TRBJ2-1
size: .
CDR3: CSARETGTSGNNEQFF
DNA: TGCAGTGCTAGAGAGACCGGGACTAGCGGAAACAATGAGCAGTTCTTC

V: TRBV14
D: TRBD2
J: TRBJ2-2
size: many
CDR3: CASSQVARAGATGELFF
DNA: TGTGCCAGCAGCCAAGTGGCTCGAGCGGGGGCCACCGGGGAGCTGTTTTTT

V: TRBV29-1
D: .
J: TRBJ2-5
size: .
CDR3: CSVDSYQETQYF
DNA: TGCAGCGTTGATAGCTACCAAGAGACCCAGTACTTC

V: TRBV9
D: TRBD1
J: TRBJ1-3
size: few
CDR3: CASSVGGQGNTIYF
DNA: TGTGCCAGCAGCGTAGGGGGACAGGGAAACACCATATATTTT

V: TRBV4-3
D: .
J: TRBJ1-6
size: .
CDR3: CASSQDLYNSPLHF
DNA: TGCGCCAGCAGCCAAGATCTCTATAATTCACCCCTCCACTTT

V: TRBV29-1
D: .
J: TRBJ2-7
size: many
CDR3: CSVVWSGRGHYEQYF
DNA: TGCAGCGTTGTTTGGTCGGGCCGGGGCCACTACGAGCAGTACTTC

V: TRBV5-1
D: TRBD2
J: TRBJ2-7
size: .
CDR3: CASSTLTSGAAYEQYF
DNA: TGCGCCAGCAGCACCCTTACTAGCGGGGCCGCCTACGAGCAGTACTTC

V: TRBV12-3/TRBV12-4
D: TRBD1
J: TRBJ1-5
size: .
CDR3: CASSLGSHRTGMGNQPQHF
DNA: TGTGCCAGCAGTTTAGGCAGCCATAGGACAGGGATGGGGAATCAGCCCCAGCATTTT

V: TRBV18
D: .
J: TRBJ2-7
size: many
CDR3: CASSPPSSYEQYF
DNA: TGTGCCAGCTCACCGCCGAGCTCCTACGAGCAGTACTTC

V: TRBV20-1
D: .
J: TRBJ1-1
size: .
CDR3: CSARGQTNTEAFF
DNA: TGCAGTGCTAGGGGGCAGACGAACACTGAAGCTTTCTTT